A selection of T cell receptor beta chains follows, all from one sample in a study of lung T cells in sarcoidosis with Löfgren's syndrome. TCRdb reprocessed the reads via MiXCR and lists one record per CDR3 protein. The sample lists tens of thousands of distinct CDR3 sequences, 21% occurring once. Material: CD4+ T cells from PBMCs. Receptors originate from a human donor with sarcoidosis (Löfgren's syndrome or another form), or a control subject (not recorded which). The CDR3 runs from the conserved cysteine through the conserved F or W. The size field is filled for only some rows; it gives once, few, many or a size class.

abundance	v_gene	j_gene	CDR3aa
many	TRBV20-1	TRBJ2-5	CSARRSQETQYF
few	TRBV19	TRBJ1-1	CASSRGDHGLNTEAFF
many	TRBV28	TRBJ1-1	CASSQPGTRREAFF
-	TRBV7-3	TRBJ2-1	CASSLASSAYNEQFF
few	TRBV5-1	TRBJ2-1	CASSLGPGPRFF
-	TRBV7-9	TRBJ1-1	CASSLATVKDTEAFF
-	TRBV29-1	TRBJ2-3	CSAPKESADTQYF
many	TRBV6-1	TRBJ1-4	CASSPGSAHGEKLFF
few	TRBV27	TRBJ1-5	CASSGRGNQPQHF
few	TRBV5-1	TRBJ1-4	CASSYRTNEKLFF
many	TRBV2	TRBJ1-1	CASSKDTGYTEAFF
once	TRBV12-3/TRBV12-4	TRBJ2-3	CASSSLVKTDTQYF
medium-sized	TRBV27	TRBJ2-3	CASSWWRKSTDTQYF